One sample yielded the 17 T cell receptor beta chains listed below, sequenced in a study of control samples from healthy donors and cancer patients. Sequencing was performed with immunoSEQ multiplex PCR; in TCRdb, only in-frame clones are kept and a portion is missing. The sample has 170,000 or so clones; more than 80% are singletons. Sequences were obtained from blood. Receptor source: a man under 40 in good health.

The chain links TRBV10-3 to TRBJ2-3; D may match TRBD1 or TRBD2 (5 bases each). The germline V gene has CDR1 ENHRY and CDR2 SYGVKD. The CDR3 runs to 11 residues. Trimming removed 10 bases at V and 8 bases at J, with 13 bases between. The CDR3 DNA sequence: TGTGCCACCGGGGACGAGGGTACGCAGTATTTT. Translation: CATGDEGTQYF.

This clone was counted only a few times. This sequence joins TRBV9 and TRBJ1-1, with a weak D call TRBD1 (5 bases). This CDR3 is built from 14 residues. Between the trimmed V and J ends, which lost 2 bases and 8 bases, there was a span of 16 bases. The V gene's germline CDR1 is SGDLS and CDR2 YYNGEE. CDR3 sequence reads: CASSVAPQGVEAFF. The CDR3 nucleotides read TGTGCCAGCAGCGTGGCCCCCCAGGGTGTCGAAGCTTTCTTT.

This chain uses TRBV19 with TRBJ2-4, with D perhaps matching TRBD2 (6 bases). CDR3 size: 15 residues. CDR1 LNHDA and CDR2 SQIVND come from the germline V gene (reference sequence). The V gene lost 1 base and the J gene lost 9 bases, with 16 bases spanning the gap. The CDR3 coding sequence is TGTGCCAGTAGTATAGTGTCAGCCGGAGGGGCCATTCAGTACTTC. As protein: CASSIVSAGGAIQYF.

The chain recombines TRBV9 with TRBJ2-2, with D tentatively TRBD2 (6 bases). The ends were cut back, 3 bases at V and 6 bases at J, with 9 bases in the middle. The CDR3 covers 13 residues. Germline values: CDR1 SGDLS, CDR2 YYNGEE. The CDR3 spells CASSAGGAGELFF. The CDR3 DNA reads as TGTGCCAGCAGCGCCGGGGGTGCCGGGGAGCTGTTTTTT.

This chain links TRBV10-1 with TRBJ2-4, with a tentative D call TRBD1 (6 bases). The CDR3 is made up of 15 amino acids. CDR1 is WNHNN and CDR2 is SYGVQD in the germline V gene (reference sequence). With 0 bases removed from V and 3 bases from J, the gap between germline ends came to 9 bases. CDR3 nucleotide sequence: TGCGCCAGCAGTGAGTCAAGAGGGGGCAAAAACATTCAGTACTTC. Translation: CASSESRGGKNIQYF.

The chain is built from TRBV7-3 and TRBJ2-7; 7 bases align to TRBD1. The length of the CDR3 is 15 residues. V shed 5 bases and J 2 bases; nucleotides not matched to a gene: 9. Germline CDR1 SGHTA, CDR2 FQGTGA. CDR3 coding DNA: TGTGCCAGCAGCCTTTCCGGGACAGCACCCTACGAGCAGTACTTC. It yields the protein CASSLSGTAPYEQYF.

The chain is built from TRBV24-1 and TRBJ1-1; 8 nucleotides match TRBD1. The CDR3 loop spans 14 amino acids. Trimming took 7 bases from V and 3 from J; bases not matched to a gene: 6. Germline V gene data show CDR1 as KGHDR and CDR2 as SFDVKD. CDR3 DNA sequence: TGTGCCACCAGGCAGGGGGCGGAGGACACTGAAGCTTTCTTT. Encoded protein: CATRQGAEDTEAFF.

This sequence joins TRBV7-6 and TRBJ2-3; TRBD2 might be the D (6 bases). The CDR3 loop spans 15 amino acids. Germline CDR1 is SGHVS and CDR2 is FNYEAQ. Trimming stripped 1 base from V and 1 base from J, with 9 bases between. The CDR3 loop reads CASSLGWGGTDTQYF. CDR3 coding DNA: TGTGCCAGCAGCTTAGGGTGGGGGGGCACAGATACGCAGTATTTT.

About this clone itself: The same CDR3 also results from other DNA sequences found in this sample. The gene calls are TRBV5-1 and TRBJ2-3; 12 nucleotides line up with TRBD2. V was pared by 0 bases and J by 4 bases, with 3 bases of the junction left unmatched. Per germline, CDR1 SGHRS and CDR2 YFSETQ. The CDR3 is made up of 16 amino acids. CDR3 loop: CASSLETSGSADTQYF. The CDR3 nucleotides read TGCGCCAGCAGCTTGGAGACTAGCGGGAGTGCAGATACGCAGTATTTT.

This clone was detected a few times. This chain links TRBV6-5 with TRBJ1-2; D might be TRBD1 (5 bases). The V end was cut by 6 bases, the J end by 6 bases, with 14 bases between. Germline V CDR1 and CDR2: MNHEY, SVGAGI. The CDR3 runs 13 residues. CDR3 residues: CASRPSGRDGYTF. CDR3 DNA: TGTGCCAGCAGACCCTCGGGACGGGATGGCTACACCTTC.

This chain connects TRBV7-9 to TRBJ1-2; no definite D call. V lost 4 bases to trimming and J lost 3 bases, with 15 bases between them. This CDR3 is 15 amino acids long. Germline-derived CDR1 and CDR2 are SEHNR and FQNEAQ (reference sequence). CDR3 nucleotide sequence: TGTGCCAGCAGCTCTCCGGGAAGGGAGGACTATGGCTACACCTTC. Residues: CASSSPGREDYGYTF.

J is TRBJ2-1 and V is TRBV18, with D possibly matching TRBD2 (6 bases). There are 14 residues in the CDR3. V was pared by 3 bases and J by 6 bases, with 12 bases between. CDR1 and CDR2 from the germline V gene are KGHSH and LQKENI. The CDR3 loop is CASSPGRNSNEQFF. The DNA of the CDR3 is TGTGCCAGCTCACCGGGGAGGAATTCCAATGAGCAGTTCTTC.

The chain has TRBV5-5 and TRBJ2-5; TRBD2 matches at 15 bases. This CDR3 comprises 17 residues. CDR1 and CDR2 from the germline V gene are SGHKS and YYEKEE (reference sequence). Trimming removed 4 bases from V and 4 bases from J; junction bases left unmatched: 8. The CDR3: CASSPLGGLAGGETQYF. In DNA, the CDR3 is TGTGCCAGCAGCCCCCTCGGGGGACTAGCGGGGGGAGAGACCCAGTACTTC.

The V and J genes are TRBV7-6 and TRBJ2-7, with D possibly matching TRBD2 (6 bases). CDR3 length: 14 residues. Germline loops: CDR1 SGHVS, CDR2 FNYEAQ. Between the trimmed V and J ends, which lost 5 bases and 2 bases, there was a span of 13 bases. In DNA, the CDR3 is TGTGCCAGCAGCCAAGTCCCGGGGGCCTACGAGCAGTACTTC. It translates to CASSQVPGAYEQYF. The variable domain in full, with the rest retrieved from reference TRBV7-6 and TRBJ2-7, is GAGVSQSPRYKVTKRGQDVALRCDPISGHVSLYWYRQALGQGPEFLTYFNYEAQQDKSGLPNDRFSAERPEGSISTLTIQRTEQRDSAMYRCASSQVPGAYEQYFGPGTRLTVT.

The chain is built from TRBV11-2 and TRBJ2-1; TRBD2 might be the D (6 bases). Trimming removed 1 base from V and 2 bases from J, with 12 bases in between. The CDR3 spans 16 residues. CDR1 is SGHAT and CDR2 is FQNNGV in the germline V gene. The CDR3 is CASSLGGGIPYNEQFF. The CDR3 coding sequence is TGTGCCAGCAGCTTAGGAGGCGGGATCCCCTACAATGAGCAGTTCTTC.

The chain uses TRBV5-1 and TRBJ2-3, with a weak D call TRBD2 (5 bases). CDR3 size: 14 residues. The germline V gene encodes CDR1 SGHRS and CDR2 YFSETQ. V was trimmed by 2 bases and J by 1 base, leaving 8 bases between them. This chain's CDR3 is CASSLLDGTDTQYF. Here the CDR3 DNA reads TGCGCCAGCAGCTTACTAGATGGCACAGATACGCAGTATTTT. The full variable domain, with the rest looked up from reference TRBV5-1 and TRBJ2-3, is KAGVTQTPRYLIKTRGQQVTLSCSPISGHRSVSWYQQTPGQGLQFLFEYFSETQRNKGNFPGRFSGRQFSNSRSEMNVSTLELGDSALYLCASSLLDGTDTQYFGPGTRLTVL.

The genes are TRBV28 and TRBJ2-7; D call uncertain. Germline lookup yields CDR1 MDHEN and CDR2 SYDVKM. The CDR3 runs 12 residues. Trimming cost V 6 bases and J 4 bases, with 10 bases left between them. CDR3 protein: CASSGTVYEQYF. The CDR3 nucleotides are TGTGCCAGCAGCGGTACAGTATACGAGCAGTACTTC.